These 26 T cell receptor beta chains were sequenced from one sample in a study of cytomegalovirus exposure and HLA in healthy donors. Use of 60 Vbeta and 13 Jbeta primers characterized the PCR. Here immunoSEQ multiplex PCR was the method, and the copy in TCRdb shows in-frame clones only, minus some. There are tens of thousands of clones in the sample; around 83% occur only once, and approximately 17% lies in the top ten. Sequenced: PBMCs. These receptor sequences come from a man between 65 and 85 years old in good health and CMV-seropositive.

V is TRBV6-6 and J is TRBJ2-2, with no clear D. Germline V lookup: CDR1 MNHNY, CDR2 SVGAGI (reference sequence). Trimming took off 0 bases at V and 8 bases at J, with 13 bases between the two ends. The CDR3 is made up of 15 amino acids. The chain's CDR3 is CASSYSSSTPGELFF. The CDR3 nucleotides read TGTGCCAGCAGTTACTCGAGCTCTACCCCGGGGGAGCTGTTTTTT.

This clone appeared once. The chain couples TRBV6-4 to TRBJ2-3; 8 bases are shared with TRBD1. Losses at the gene ends were 4 bases for V and 2 bases for J; bases not matched to a gene: 2. The CDR3 extends over 14 amino acids. Germline assignment: CDR1 MRHNA and CDR2 SNTAGT. CDR3 sequence (DNA): TGTGCCAGCAGTGGGACAGGGTCCACAGATACGCAGTATTTT. This sequence encodes CASSGTGSTDTQYF.

DNA for the CDR3: TGTGCCAGCAGTTACTCGGGGCACCAAGAGACCCAGTACTTC. Translation gives CASSYSGHQETQYF. The V gene is TRBV6-5, the J gene TRBJ2-5; TRBD1 is a possible D gene (5 bases). Germline V gene lookup returns CDR1 MNHEY and CDR2 SVGAGI. The CDR3 extends over 14 amino acids. V was cut by 0 bases and J by 0 bases, with 5 bases left in between.

The chain has TRBV28 and TRBJ2-7, with 8 bases that match TRBD1. The CDR3 has 12 residues. V shed 6 bases and J 7 bases; nucleotides not matched to a gene: 5. Germline values: CDR1 MDHEN, CDR2 SYDVKM. CDR3 sequence (DNA): TGTGCCAGCAGCCTGACAGGGGCAGAGCAGTACTTC. It translates to CASSLTGAEQYF.

The V and J genes are TRBV7-9 and TRBJ2-7, with D tentatively TRBD1 (5 bases). The CDR3 is 13 amino acids. Germline values: CDR1 SEHNR, CDR2 FQNEAQ (reference sequence). With 2 bases removed from V and 6 bases from J, the gap between germline ends came to 11 bases. The CDR3 nucleotides read TGTGCCAGCAGCTTAATTCAGGGCGGCGAGCAGTACTTC. It codes for CASSLIQGGEQYF. The complete variable domain, with remaining parts taken from reference TRBV7-9 and TRBJ2-7, reads DTGVSQNPRHKITKRGQNVTFRCDPISEHNRLYWYRQTLGQGPEFLTYFQNEAQLEKSRLLSDRFSAERPKGSFSTLEIQRTEQGDSAMYLCASSLIQGGEQYFGPGTRLTVT.

The rearrangement joins TRBV20-1 to TRBJ1-1; D is undetermined. Trimming removed 5 bases at V and 6 bases at J, with 10 bases between. In germline, CDR1 is DFQATT, CDR2 SNEGSKA (reference sequence). The CDR3 length is 11 residues. The CDR3 is CSAPRDPEAFF. The CDR3 DNA is TGCAGTGCTCCCCGGGATCCTGAAGCTTTCTTT.

The CDR3 DNA reads TGTGCCAGCAGCTTAGTAGCGGGGAACCCCCACGAGCAGTACTTC. It codes for CASSLVAGNPHEQYF. The genes are TRBV7-9 and TRBJ2-5; 8 bases agree with TRBD2. The end of the DNA fits TRBJ2-7 better, so the J call may be wrong. Germline CDR1 and CDR2: SEHNR and FQNEAQ (reference sequence). The CDR3 consists of 15 residues.

The V call is TRBV4-3, the J call TRBJ1-5; D is uncertain. The CDR3 sequence is 14 residues long. Germline CDR1 and CDR2: LGHNA and YSLEER. With 3 bases removed from V and 0 bases from J, the gap between germline ends came to 6 bases. DNA for the CDR3: TGCGCCAGCAGCCACGACACTAGCAATCAGCCCCAGCATTTT. Its translation is CASSHDTSNQPQHF.

The chain carries TRBV2 and TRBJ2-4; D is perhaps TRBD2 (6 bases). The CDR3 is 13 amino acids. V dropped 4 bases and J dropped 9 bases, with 13 bases sitting between them. The germline V gene has CDR1 SNHLY and CDR2 FYNNEI. The CDR3 coding sequence is TGTGCCAGCAGTGGCGATCCCGGGGGCATTCAGTACTTC. This translates into CASSGDPGGIQYF.

In nucleotides, the CDR3 is TGTGCCAGCAGCCCGCGACAGGTCCAAAACACCGGGGAGCTGTTTTTT. Its translation is CASSPRQVQNTGELFF. The V call is TRBV7-8, the J call TRBJ2-2; maybe TRBD1 (6 bases). The germline CDR1 and CDR2 sequences are SGHVS and FQNEAQ. The CDR3 length is 16 residues. V gave up 5 bases and J gave up 2 bases, with 15 bases separating them.

The chain recombines TRBV7-3 with TRBJ2-7, with D maybe TRBD1 (6 bases). Germline CDR1 is SGHTA and CDR2 is FQGTGA. V lost 2 bases to trimming and J lost 7 bases, with 12 bases between them. The CDR3 loop spans 13 amino acids. The CDR3 DNA sequence: TGTGCCAGCAGCTTAGCAGGGGACCGGGAGCAGTACTTC. Amino acid sequence: CASSLAGDREQYF.

The chain has TRBV7-9 and TRBJ1-6; D gene uncertain. In germline, CDR1 is SEHNR, CDR2 FQNEAQ (reference sequence). V lost 4 bases, J lost 9 bases, and 13 bases lay in between. This CDR3 region has 14 residues. The CDR3 protein is CASSSNSLGSPLHF. CDR3 nucleotides: TGTGCCAGCAGCTCTAACAGCTTAGGTTCACCCCTCCACTTT.

The chain has TRBV30 and TRBJ1-5; a possible D gene is TRBD1 (5 bases). This CDR3 is 14 amino acids long. Germline V CDR1 and CDR2: GTSNPN, SVGIG (reference sequence). Trimming took 1 base from V and 0 from J, leaving 7 bases between them. The CDR3 DNA reads as TGTGCCTGGAGTGAGGGGTATAGCAATCAGCCCCAGCATTTT. Translated: CAWSEGYSNQPQHF.

This clone showed up just once. The chain joins TRBV4-2 to TRBJ2-3; D perhaps matches TRBD1 (5 bases). This CDR3 contains 14 residues. The V gene's germline CDR1 is LGHNA and CDR2 YNFKEQ. The V end was cut by 4 bases, the J end by 4 bases, with 12 bases between. CDR3 in DNA: TGTGCCAGCAGCCGACAGACCGGAGCAGATACGCAGTATTTT. Translated: CASSRQTGADTQYF.

This chain joins TRBV28 and TRBJ1-2; 7 bases are a match to TRBD1. V lost 4 bases and J lost 8; bases outside the gene matches: 7. This CDR3 contains 13 residues. Looked up from germline, CDR1 is MDHEN and CDR2 is SYDVKM. The CDR3 loop reads CASSSSQGEGYTF. In DNA, the CDR3 is TGTGCCAGCAGTTCCAGCCAGGGGGAAGGCTACACCTTC.

J is TRBJ2-3 and V is TRBV15; a possible D gene is TRBD2 (6 bases). This CDR3 is 16 amino acids long. V was pared by 3 bases and J by 1 base, with 14 bases between. Per germline, CDR1 LNHNV and CDR2 YYDKDF (reference sequence). The CDR3: CATSRPLAPGTDTQYF. The CDR3, as DNA: TGTGCCACCAGCAGGCCCCTAGCGCCAGGCACAGATACGCAGTATTTT. The full variable domain, rest sourced from reference TRBV15 and TRBJ2-3, is DAMVIQNPRYQVTQFGKPVTLSCSQTLNHNVMYWYQQKSSQAPKLLFHYYDKDFNNEADTPDNFQSRRPNTSFCFLDIRSPGLGDTAMYLCATSRPLAPGTDTQYFGPGTRLTVL.

The J gene is TRBJ2-1, the V gene TRBV30; 9 nucleotides align to TRBD1. The CDR3 length is 13 residues. V lost 3 bases, J lost 6 bases, and 3 bases stayed unmatched. Germline assignment: CDR1 GTSNPN and CDR2 SVGIG (reference sequence). CDR3 nucleotide sequence: TGTGCCTGGAGCGGACAGGGGAGCAATGAGCAGTTCTTC. Residues: CAWSGQGSNEQFF.

The chain uses TRBV19 and TRBJ1-1, with D perhaps TRBD1 (5 bases). This CDR3 spans 15 amino acids. Deletions cut 4 bases from V and 4 bases from J, with 16 bases between. Germline V lookup: CDR1 LNHDA, CDR2 SQIVND (reference sequence). CDR3 region: CASSTLQGRFTEAFF. CDR3 DNA sequence: TGTGCCAGTAGTACCCTCCAGGGTAGGTTCACTGAAGCTTTCTTT.

This clone was detected once. The gene calls are TRBV10-1 and TRBJ2-3; 7 bases agree with TRBD1. CDR3 length: 15 amino acids. The germline gives CDR1 WNHNN, CDR2 SYGVQD (reference sequence). The J segment lost 8 bases and the V segment lost 2 bases, leaving 10 bases of the junction unmatched. The CDR3 coding sequence is TGCGCCAGCAGTGAGATAACAGGGGCCGTGGGTACGCAGTATTTT. The encoded protein is CASSEITGAVGTQYF.

The chain uses TRBV5-8 and TRBJ2-4; TRBD1 agrees at 7 bases. Germline-derived CDR1 and CDR2 are SGHTS and YDEGEE. The CDR3 has 16 residues. With 4 bases clipped from V and 5 bases from J, the junction kept 12 bases outside the gene matches. In DNA, the CDR3 is TGTGCCAGCAGCGGGGCGACAGGGTGGGCCCAAAACATTCAGTACTTC. It codes for CASSGATGWAQNIQYF.

The chain has TRBV27 and TRBJ1-5; D gene uncertain. The germline V gene encodes CDR1 MNHEY and CDR2 SMNVEV (reference sequence). This CDR3 comprises 13 residues. V was clipped by 4 bases and J by 5 bases, with 9 bases between them. The CDR3 loop is CASSSLQYQPQHF. In nucleotides, the CDR3 is TGTGCCAGCAGTTCTCTACAGTATCAGCCCCAGCATTTT.

V and J are TRBV2 and TRBJ2-2; weak D call: TRBD1 (6 bases). V shed 7 bases and J shed 5 bases, with 11 bases lying between them. This CDR3 region has 13 residues. Germline lookup yields CDR1 SNHLY and CDR2 FYNNEI. CDR3 coding DNA: TGTGCCAGCAAGCTGGGGGCGACCGGGGAGCTGTTTTTT. The encoded protein is CASKLGATGELFF.

The V gene is TRBV6-1, the J gene TRBJ2-3, with D perhaps TRBD1 (6 bases). The CDR3 runs 15 residues. Germline CDR1 reads MNHNS; CDR2 reads SASEGT. V lost 1 base and J 4 bases, leaving 12 bases between the germline ends. CDR3 in DNA: TGTGCCAGCAGTGAAGTGAGGGGGTTCGCAGATACGCAGTATTTT. Translating it yields CASSEVRGFADTQYF.

This clone was seen only once. This rearrangement joins TRBV5-1 to TRBJ1-1; D might be TRBD1 (5 bases). Trimming stripped 1 base from V and 4 bases from J, with 17 bases between. The CDR3 sequence is 16 residues long. Germline-derived CDR1 and CDR2 are SGHRS and YFSETQ. CDR3 sequence (DNA): TGCGCCAGCAGCTTGTCCGCGGACAAGCTGGCCACTGAAGCTTTCTTT. Residues: CASSLSADKLATEAFF.

The chain carries TRBV4-3 and TRBJ2-5, with 8 bases fitting TRBD2. Trimming took 1 base from V and 3 from J; bases not matched to a gene: 10. CDR1 and CDR2 from the germline V gene are LGHNA and YSLEER. This CDR3 is 17 amino acids long. The CDR3 reads CASSQVGAGGEKETQYF. CDR3 in DNA: TGCGCCAGCAGCCAAGTTGGGGCGGGGGGCGAGAAAGAGACCCAGTACTTC.

The chain joins TRBV10-3 to TRBJ2-7; TRBD2 matches at 11 bases. From germline, CDR1 is ENHRY and CDR2 SYGVKD. CDR3 length equals 17 residues. Unmatched junction bases numbered 9, after V lost 4 bases and J lost 1 base. DNA of the CDR3: TGTGCCATCAGTGCGCTCCGTAGCGGGGGGGTGTCCTACGAGCAGTACTTC. Translated: CAISALRSGGVSYEQYF.